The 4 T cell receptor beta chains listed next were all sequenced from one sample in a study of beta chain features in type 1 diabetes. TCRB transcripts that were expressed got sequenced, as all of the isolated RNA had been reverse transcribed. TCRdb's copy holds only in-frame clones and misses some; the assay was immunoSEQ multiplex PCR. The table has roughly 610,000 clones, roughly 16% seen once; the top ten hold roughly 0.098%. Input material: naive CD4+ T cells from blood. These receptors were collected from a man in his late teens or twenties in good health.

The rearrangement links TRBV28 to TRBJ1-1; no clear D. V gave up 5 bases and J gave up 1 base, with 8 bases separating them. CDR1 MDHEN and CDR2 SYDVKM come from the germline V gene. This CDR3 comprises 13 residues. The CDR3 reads CASSVNRNTEAFF. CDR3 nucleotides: TGTGCCAGCAGTGTAAACAGGAACACTGAAGCTTTCTTT.

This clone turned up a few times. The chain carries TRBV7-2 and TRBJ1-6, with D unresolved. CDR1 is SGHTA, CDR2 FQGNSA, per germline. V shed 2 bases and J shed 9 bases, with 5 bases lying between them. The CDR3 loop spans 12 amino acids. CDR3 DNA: TGTGCCAGCAGCTTACCGGGTTCACCCCTCCACTTT. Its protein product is CASSLPGSPLHF. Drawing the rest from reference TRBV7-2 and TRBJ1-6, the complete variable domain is GAGVSQSPSNKVTEKGKDVELRCDPISGHTALYWYRQSLGQGLEFLIYFQGNSAPDKSGLPSDRFSAERTGGSVSTLTIQRTQQEDSAVYLCASSLPGSPLHFGNGTRLTVT.

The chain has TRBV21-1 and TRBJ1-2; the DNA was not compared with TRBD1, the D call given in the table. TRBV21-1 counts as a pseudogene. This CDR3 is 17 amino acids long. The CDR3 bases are TGTGCCAGCAGCCTCCTGTCGGCCCCAGGGCCCTCCGTCGGCTACACCTTC. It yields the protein CASSLLSAPGPSVGYTF.

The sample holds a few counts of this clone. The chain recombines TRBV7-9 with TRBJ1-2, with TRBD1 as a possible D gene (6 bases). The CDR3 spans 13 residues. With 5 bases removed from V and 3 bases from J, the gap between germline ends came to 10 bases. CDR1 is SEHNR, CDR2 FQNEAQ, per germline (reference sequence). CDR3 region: CASSTGSYYGYTF. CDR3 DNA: TGTGCCAGCAGCACAGGGAGCTACTATGGCTACACCTTC.